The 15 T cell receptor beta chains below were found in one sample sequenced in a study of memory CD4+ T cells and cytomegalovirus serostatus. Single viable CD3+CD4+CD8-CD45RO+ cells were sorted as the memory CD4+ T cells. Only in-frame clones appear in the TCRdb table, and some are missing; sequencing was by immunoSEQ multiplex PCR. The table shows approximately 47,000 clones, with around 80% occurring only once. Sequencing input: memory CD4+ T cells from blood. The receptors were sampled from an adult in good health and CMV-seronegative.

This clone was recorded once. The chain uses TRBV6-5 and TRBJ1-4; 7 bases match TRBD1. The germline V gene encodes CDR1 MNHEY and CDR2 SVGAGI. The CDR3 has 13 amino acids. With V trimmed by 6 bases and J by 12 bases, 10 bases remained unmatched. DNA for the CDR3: TGTGCCAGCAGGCAGACAGGGTTGAATGAACTGTTTTTT. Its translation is CASRQTGLNELFF.

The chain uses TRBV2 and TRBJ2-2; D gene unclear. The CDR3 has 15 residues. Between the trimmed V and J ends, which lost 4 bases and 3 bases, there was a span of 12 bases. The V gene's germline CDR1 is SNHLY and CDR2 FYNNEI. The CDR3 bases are TGTGCCAGCAGTGTATCAACCGTCGACACCGGGGAGCTGTTTTTT. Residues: CASSVSTVDTGELFF. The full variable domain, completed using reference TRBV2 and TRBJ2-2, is EPEVTQTPSHQVTQMGQEVILRCVPISNHLYFYWYRQILGQKVEFLVSFYNNEISEKSEIFDDQFSVERPDGSNFTLKIRSTKLEDSAMYFCASSVSTVDTGELFFGEGSRLTVL.

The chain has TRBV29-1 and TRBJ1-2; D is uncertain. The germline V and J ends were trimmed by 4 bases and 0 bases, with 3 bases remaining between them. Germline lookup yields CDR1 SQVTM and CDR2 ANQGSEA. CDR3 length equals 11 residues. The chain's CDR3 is CSVGANYGYTF. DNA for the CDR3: TGCAGCGTTGGGGCTAACTATGGCTACACCTTC.

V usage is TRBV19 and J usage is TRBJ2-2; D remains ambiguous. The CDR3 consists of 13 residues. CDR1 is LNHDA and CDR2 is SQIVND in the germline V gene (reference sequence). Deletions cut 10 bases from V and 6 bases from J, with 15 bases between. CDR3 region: CAIATGRAGELFF. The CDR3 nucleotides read TGTGCCATTGCCACCGGGCGCGCCGGGGAGCTGTTTTTT.

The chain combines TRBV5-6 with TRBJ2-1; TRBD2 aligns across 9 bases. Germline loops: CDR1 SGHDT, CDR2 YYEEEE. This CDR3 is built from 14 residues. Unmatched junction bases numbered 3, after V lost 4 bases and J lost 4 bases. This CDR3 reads CASSGSGGYNEQFF. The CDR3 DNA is TGTGCCAGCAGCGGTAGCGGGGGTTACAATGAGCAGTTCTTC.

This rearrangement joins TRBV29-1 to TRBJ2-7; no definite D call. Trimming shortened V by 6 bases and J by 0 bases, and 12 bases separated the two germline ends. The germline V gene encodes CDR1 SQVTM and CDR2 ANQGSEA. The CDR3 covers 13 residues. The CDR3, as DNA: TGCAGCGTAGCCCGCTTAAGCTCCTACGAGCAGTACTTC. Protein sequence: CSVARLSSYEQYF.

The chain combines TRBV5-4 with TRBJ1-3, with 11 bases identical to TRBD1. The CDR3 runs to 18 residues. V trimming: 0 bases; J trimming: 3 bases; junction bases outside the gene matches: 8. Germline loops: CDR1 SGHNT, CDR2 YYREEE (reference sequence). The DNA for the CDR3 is TGTGCCAGCAGCTTGGGAGGACAGGGGGCCTACTTTGGAAACACCATATATTTT. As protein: CASSLGGQGAYFGNTIYF.

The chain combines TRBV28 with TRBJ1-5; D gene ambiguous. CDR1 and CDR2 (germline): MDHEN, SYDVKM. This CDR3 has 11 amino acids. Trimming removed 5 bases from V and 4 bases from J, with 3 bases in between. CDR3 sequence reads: CASSENQPQHF. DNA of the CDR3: TGTGCCAGCAGTGAAAATCAGCCCCAGCATTTT.

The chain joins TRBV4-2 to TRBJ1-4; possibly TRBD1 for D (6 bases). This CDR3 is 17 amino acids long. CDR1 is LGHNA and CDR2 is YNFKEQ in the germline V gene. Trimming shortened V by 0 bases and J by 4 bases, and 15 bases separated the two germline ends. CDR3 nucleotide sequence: TGTGCCAGCAGCCAAGATTGGGCCAGGGGTCTTAATGAAAAACTGTTTTTT. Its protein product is CASSQDWARGLNEKLFF.

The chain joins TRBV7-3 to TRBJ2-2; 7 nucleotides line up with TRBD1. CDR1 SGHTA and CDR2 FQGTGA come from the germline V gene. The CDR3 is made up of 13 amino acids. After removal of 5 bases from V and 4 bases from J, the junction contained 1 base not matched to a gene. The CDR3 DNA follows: TGTGCCAGCAGCGGGACAGCCACCGGGGAGCTGTTTTTT. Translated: CASSGTATGELFF.

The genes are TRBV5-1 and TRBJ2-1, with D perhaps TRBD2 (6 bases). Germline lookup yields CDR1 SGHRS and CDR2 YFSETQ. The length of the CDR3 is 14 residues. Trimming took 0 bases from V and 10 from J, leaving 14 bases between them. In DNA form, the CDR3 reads TGCGCCAGCAGCTTGGAGGGACTGCTGGGGGAGCAGTTCTTC. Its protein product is CASSLEGLLGEQFF.

The CDR3 spells CASSLVAGTKNIQYF. DNA for the CDR3: TGCGCCAGCAGCTTAGTAGCGGGGACCAAAAACATTCAGTACTTC. The V gene is TRBV5-1, the J gene TRBJ2-4, with 8 bases that match TRBD2. The germline V gene encodes CDR1 SGHRS and CDR2 YFSETQ. CDR3 size: 15 residues. J was trimmed by 2 bases and V by 2 bases; bases with no gene match: 3.

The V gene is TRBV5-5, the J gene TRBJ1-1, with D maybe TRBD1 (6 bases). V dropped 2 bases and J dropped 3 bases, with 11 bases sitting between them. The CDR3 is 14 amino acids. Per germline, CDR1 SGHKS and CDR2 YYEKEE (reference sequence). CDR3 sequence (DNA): TGTGCCAGCAGCTTATGGGGGCTGGACACTGAAGCTTTCTTT. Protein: CASSLWGLDTEAFF.

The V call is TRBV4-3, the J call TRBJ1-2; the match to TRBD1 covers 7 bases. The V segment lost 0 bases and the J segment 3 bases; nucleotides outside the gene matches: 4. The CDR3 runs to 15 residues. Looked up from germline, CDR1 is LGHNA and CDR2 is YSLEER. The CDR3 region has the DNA TGCGCCAGCAGCCAAGAATGGGGGACAGACTATGGCTACACCTTC. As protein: CASSQEWGTDYGYTF.

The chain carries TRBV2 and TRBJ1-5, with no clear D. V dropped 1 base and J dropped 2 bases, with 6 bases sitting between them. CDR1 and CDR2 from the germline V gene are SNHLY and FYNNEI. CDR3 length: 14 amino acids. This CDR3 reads CASSEGKGNQPQHF. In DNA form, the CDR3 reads TGTGCCAGCAGTGAAGGGAAAGGCAATCAGCCCCAGCATTTT.